This passage covers 29 T cell receptor beta chains from one sample sequenced in a study of vaccination and CD4 T cells after COVID-19. Cultured CD4+ T cell DNA was sequenced using the Oncomine TCR Beta short-read assay. MiXCR, run by TCRdb on the PCR reads, gives a single entry per CDR3 protein. The sample carries about 13,000 distinct CDR3 sequences, roughly 60% recorded once. The sample's treatment: approximately 11-day PBMC culture with coronavirus spike peptide pools or control peptides (ViraFEST assay). No antigen is known for these receptors. Sequencing used CD4+ T cells from blood, cultured in vitro. These receptors all come from a human donor who had recovered from COVID-19.

V is TRBV5-1 and J is TRBJ2-5; 8 bases match TRBD1. V was clipped by 2 bases and J by 7 bases; unmatched bases: 19. There are 18 residues in the CDR3. CDR1 SGHRS and CDR2 YFSETQ come from the germline V gene. As DNA, the CDR3 is TGCGCCAGCAGCTTCACAACCAGACAGGGGATGGGGGTAGGGACCCAGTACTTC. It translates to CASSFTTRQGMGVGTQYF.

V gene TRBV2 combines with J gene TRBJ2-3; the match to TRBD2 covers 7 bases. The CDR3 is 14 residues long. V was pared by 6 bases and J by 2 bases, with 5 bases of the junction left unmatched. The germline V gene has CDR1 SNHLY and CDR2 FYNNEI. CDR3 nucleotides: TGTGCCAGCAGAAGGGACTACTCCACAGATACGCAGTATTTT. Translated: CASRRDYSTDTQYF.

This chain uses TRBV20-1 with TRBJ2-3, with D unclear. The CDR3 runs 11 residues. Germline assignment: CDR1 DFQATT and CDR2 SNEGSKA (reference sequence). V gave up 6 bases and J gave up 5 bases, with 9 bases separating them. The CDR3 region is CSATQGDTQYF. As DNA, the CDR3 is TGCAGTGCCACGCAAGGAGATACGCAGTATTTT.

This clonotype was seen more than once but under ten times. The rearrangement uses TRBV19 and TRBJ1-5, with 7 bases that match TRBD1. V was clipped by 7 bases and J by 4 bases; unmatched bases: 10. This CDR3 region has 15 residues. Germline lookup yields CDR1 LNHDA and CDR2 SQIVND (reference sequence). In DNA, the CDR3 is TGTGCCAGTATCCCGACAGGGAGGAGGAATCAGCCCCAGCATTTT. Protein: CASIPTGRRNQPQHF.

CDR3 DNA sequence: TGTGCCAGCAGCTTATCCCCCGGGGGCTTCCCTTATGGCTACACCTTC. Translated, it gives CASSLSPGGFPYGYTF. The rearrangement uses TRBV7-3 and TRBJ1-2, with a tentative D call TRBD1 (6 bases). The CDR3 has 16 residues. Germline loops: CDR1 SGHTA, CDR2 FQGTGA. Between the trimmed V and J ends, which lost 2 bases and 5 bases, there was a span of 18 bases.

The V and J genes are TRBV10-3 and TRBJ1-3, with D possibly matching TRBD1 (6 bases). Trimming took 2 bases from V and 9 from J, leaving 8 bases between them. The CDR3 length is 12 residues. Germline values: CDR1 ENHRY, CDR2 SYGVKD. The CDR3 loop is CAISERGGTIYF. The CDR3 DNA reads as TGTGCCATCAGTGAGAGAGGGGGCACCATATATTTT.

This sequence joins TRBV6-1 and TRBJ2-2; D uncertain. The CDR3 is made up of 13 amino acids. Between the trimmed V and J ends, which lost 8 bases and 0 bases, there was a span of 7 bases. Germline CDR1 and CDR2: MNHNS and SASEGT. CDR3 in amino acids: CASGAANTGELFF. As DNA, the CDR3 is TGTGCCAGCGGAGCTGCGAACACCGGGGAGCTGTTTTTT.

The chain is built from TRBV9 and TRBJ1-1, with no clear D. V dropped 3 bases and J dropped 4 bases, with 10 bases sitting between them. From germline, CDR1 is SGDLS and CDR2 YYNGEE. The CDR3 runs to 13 residues. CDR3 amino acids: CASSGPLGTEAFF. In DNA, the CDR3 is TGTGCCAGCAGCGGGCCATTGGGCACTGAAGCTTTCTTT. The complete variable domain, with remaining parts taken from reference TRBV9 and TRBJ1-1, reads DSGVTQTPKHLITATGQRVTLRCSPRSGDLSVYWYQQSLDQGLQFLIQYYNGEERAKGNILERFSAQQFPDLHSELNLSSLELGDSALYFCASSGPLGTEAFFGQGTRLTVV.

The CDR3, as DNA: TGCAGTGCCCCTTGGGGGACAGGGGTTAATTCACCCCTCCACTTT. Its translation: CSAPWGTGVNSPLHF. The chain has TRBV20-1 and TRBJ1-6; TRBD1 aligns across 10 bases. Looked up from germline, CDR1 is DFQATT and CDR2 is SNEGSKA (reference sequence). The CDR3 is 15 amino acids. V gave up 6 bases and J gave up 6 bases; unmatched junction bases: 8.

The V call is TRBV12-3 or TRBV12-4, the J call TRBJ2-7, with a weak D call TRBD1 (5 bases). The CDR3 has 13 residues. V dropped 3 bases and J dropped 5 bases, with 11 bases sitting between them. CDR3 residues: CASSFSRADEQYF. CDR3 sequence (DNA): TGTGCCAGCAGTTTTTCCAGGGCCGACGAGCAGTACTTC.

This chain's CDR3 is CASSLDRGTDTQYF. The CDR3 DNA follows: TGTGCCAGCAGCTTGGACAGAGGCACAGATACGCAGTATTTT. V gene TRBV5-6 combines with J gene TRBJ2-3; D uncertain. The CDR3 runs to 14 residues. The V and J ends lost 0 bases and 1 base respectively, with 6 bases between them. CDR1 and CDR2 (germline): SGHDT, YYEEEE.

This chain connects TRBV20-1 to TRBJ1-2, with D unresolved. V was pared by 2 bases and J by 2 bases, with 15 bases between. Germline V lookup: CDR1 DFQATT, CDR2 SNEGSKA (reference sequence). CDR3 length: 15 residues. Here the CDR3 reads CSARNQKGLNYGYTF. The DNA for the CDR3 is TGCAGTGCTAGAAATCAAAAGGGCCTAAACTATGGCTACACCTTC.

This clonotype appeared a few times. V is TRBV19 and J is TRBJ1-5; no clear D. The CDR3 spans 13 residues. The V gene's germline CDR1 is LNHDA and CDR2 SQIVND (reference sequence). Between the trimmed V and J ends, which lost 5 bases and 1 base, there was a span of 6 bases. CDR3 sequence reads: CASSLVSNQPQHF. The DNA of the CDR3 is TGTGCCAGTAGTCTTGTGAGCAATCAGCCCCAGCATTTT.

The V gene is TRBV4-1, the J gene TRBJ2-3; D is ambiguous. The germline gives CDR1 MGHRA, CDR2 YSYEKL. V lost 6 bases and J 5 bases, leaving 18 bases between the germline ends. This CDR3 contains 15 residues. The CDR3 DNA is TGCGCCAGCAGTAGGCGGACCGGACCCGGAGATACGCAGTATTTT. It specifies CASSRRTGPGDTQYF.

This clonotype was recorded a few times. V and J are TRBV20-1 and TRBJ2-3, with unresolved D. Trimming shortened V by 3 bases and J by 1 base, and 11 bases separated the two germline ends. The CDR3 extends over 14 amino acids. The germline V gene encodes CDR1 DFQATT and CDR2 SNEGSKA (reference sequence). In nucleotides, the CDR3 is TGCAGTGCTAGTCTTGGGTTACGCACAGATACGCAGTATTTT. Translation: CSASLGLRTDTQYF.

This clonotype was seen a handful of times. The chain combines TRBV12-2 with TRBJ2-1; whether TRBD2, the table's D call, matches the DNA was not checked. TRBV12-2 is a pseudogene. This CDR3 is 15 amino acids long. The CDR3 reads CASRVRGPRYNEQFF. The CDR3 nucleotides are TGTGCAAGTCGCGTTCGTGGGCCGCGTTACAATGAGCAGTTCTTC.

The CDR3 is CAISEFDPPTYEQYF. DNA of the CDR3: TGTGCCATCAGTGAGTTTGACCCCCCCACCTACGAGCAGTACTTC. The chain recombines TRBV10-3 with TRBJ2-7; D remains ambiguous. The CDR3 has 15 residues. The V and J ends lost 1 base and 2 bases respectively, with 12 bases between them. The germline V gene encodes CDR1 ENHRY and CDR2 SYGVKD.

This chain uses TRBV21-1 with TRBJ2-2; TRBD1 is the table's D call, not checked against the DNA. TRBV21-1 is a pseudogene segment. The CDR3 has 15 residues. The DNA for the CDR3 is TGTGCCAGCAGCAAATACAGGGGGGAAGGCGGGGAGCTGTTTTTT. This translates into CASSKYRGEGGELFF.

The V call is TRBV6-5, the J call TRBJ2-3, with D possibly TRBD1 on 6 matching bases. There are 15 residues in the CDR3. Per the germline V gene, CDR1 is MNHEY and CDR2 is SVGAGI. The germline V and J ends were trimmed by 6 bases and 2 bases, with 15 bases remaining between them. For the CDR3, the DNA is TGTGCCAGCAGCTACAGGGCTATCCACACAGATACGCAGTATTTT. As protein: CASSYRAIHTDTQYF.

This clonotype appeared a few times. V is TRBV20-1 and J is TRBJ2-3, with 9 bases fitting TRBD2. This CDR3 spans 15 amino acids. Germline assignment: CDR1 DFQATT and CDR2 SNEGSKA (reference sequence). J was trimmed by 2 bases and V by 0 bases; bases with no gene match: 3. The CDR3 DNA follows: TGCAGTGCTAGAGAAGCGGGAGGTTCCACAGATACGCAGTATTTT. Encoded protein: CSAREAGGSTDTQYF.

This clonotype is labeled as medium-sized. The V and J genes are TRBV27 and TRBJ2-3; perhaps TRBD2 as D (5 bases). From germline, CDR1 is MNHEY and CDR2 SMNVEV (reference sequence). The CDR3 is made up of 15 amino acids. Trimming removed 6 bases from V and 4 bases from J, with 17 bases in between. CDR3 in amino acids: CASSPLAPVADTQYF. In DNA, the CDR3 is TGTGCCAGCAGCCCCCTAGCTCCCGTTGCAGATACGCAGTATTTT.

The rearrangement joins TRBV6-1 to TRBJ2-1; 11 nucleotides match TRBD2. The CDR3 spans 15 residues. Unmatched junction bases numbered 10, after V lost 6 bases and J lost 9 bases. Germline CDR1 and CDR2: MNHNS and SASEGT. The CDR3 protein is CASRDSGRASGEQFF. The CDR3 DNA follows: TGTGCCAGCAGAGATAGCGGGAGGGCGAGTGGTGAGCAGTTCTTC.

This sequence joins TRBV5-1 and TRBJ2-5; either TRBD1 or TRBD2 may supply D (5 bases each). The CDR3 has 13 amino acids. V was clipped by 4 bases and J by 5 bases, with 12 bases between them. Germline assignment: CDR1 SGHRS and CDR2 YFSETQ. CDR3 in DNA: TGCGCCAGCAGCCCGGGACGGTGGGAGACCCAGTACTTC. It encodes CASSPGRWETQYF.

V gene TRBV4-2 combines with J gene TRBJ2-3; D gene uncertain. From germline, CDR1 is LGHNA and CDR2 YNFKEQ. V lost 0 bases, J lost 4 bases, and 2 bases lay in between. The CDR3 is made up of 12 amino acids. CDR3 in amino acids: CASSQDSDTQYF. CDR3 coding DNA: TGTGCCAGCAGCCAAGATTCAGATACGCAGTATTTT.

With respect to this clonotype: The CDR3 end shows no conserved phenylalanine or tryptophan, and so a read error is likely. It is unclear where the CDR3 begins or ends on the DNA, so no DNA is shown, and the CDR3 is as TCRdb lists it. J is TRBJ2-1 and V is TRBV20-1; TRBD1 is the table's D call, not checked against the DNA. Germline V gene sequence: CDR1 DFQATT, CDR2 SNEGSKA (reference sequence). The CDR3 spans 12 amino acids, including both terminal residues. The CDR3 reads CSARGNAITRSL.

This chain uses TRBV23-1 with TRBJ1-5; TRBD1 agrees at 7 bases. TRBV23-1 is identified as an open reading frame with a role that is uncertain. The CDR3 covers 15 residues. Trimming took 6 bases from V and 9 from J; bases not matched to a gene: 14. Written as DNA, the CDR3 is TGCGCCAGCAGCCCTCGACAGGGACCCTTTAGGCCCCAGCATTTT. Protein product: CASSPRQGPFRPQHF.

V and J are TRBV4-3 and TRBJ2-5; the match to TRBD1 covers 7 bases. Trimming removed 0 bases from V and 3 bases from J; junction bases left unmatched: 7. Germline CDR1 reads LGHNA; CDR2 reads YSLEER. This CDR3 contains 16 residues. In nucleotides, the CDR3 is TGCGCCAGCAGCCAAGACAATTTGGGACAGAAAGAGACCCAGTACTTC. It yields the protein CASSQDNLGQKETQYF.

A single count supports this clonotype. The chain joins TRBV4-2 to TRBJ1-6, with D possibly being TRBD1 (5 bases). Germline assignment: CDR1 LGHNA and CDR2 YNFKEQ. V lost 4 bases to trimming and J lost 7 bases, with 14 bases between them. CDR3 size: 15 residues. In DNA, the CDR3 is TGTGCCAGCAGCCCACCCGGGACGAGAAATTCACCCCTCCACTTT. Protein: CASSPPGTRNSPLHF.

This clonotype was observed a single time. The V gene is TRBV4-2, the J gene TRBJ2-3; D unclear. Trimming removed 0 bases from V and 6 bases from J, with 13 bases in between. This CDR3 is built from 15 residues. Germline V gene sequence: CDR1 LGHNA, CDR2 YNFKEQ. The CDR3 protein is CASSQEKSAGDTQYF. The CDR3 bases are TGTGCCAGCAGCCAAGAAAAGTCCGCTGGGGATACGCAGTATTTT.